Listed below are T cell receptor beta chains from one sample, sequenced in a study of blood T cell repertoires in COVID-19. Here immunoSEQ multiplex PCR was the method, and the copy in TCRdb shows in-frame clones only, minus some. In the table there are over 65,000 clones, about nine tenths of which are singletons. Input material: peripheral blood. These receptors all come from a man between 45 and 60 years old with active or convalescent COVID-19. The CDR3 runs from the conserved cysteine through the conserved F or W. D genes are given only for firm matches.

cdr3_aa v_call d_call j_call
CASSPRGMVITDTQYF TRBV18 . TRBJ2-3
CASAPRTGANTEAFF TRBV19 TRBD1 TRBJ1-1
CASRLFGLAVPNTGELFF TRBV12-2 . TRBJ2-2
CATSRGDRDRQPQHF TRBV15 TRBD1 TRBJ1-5
CASSTPGGNNQPQHF TRBV21-1 . TRBJ1-5
CASVGTERIDRQHF TRBV2 TRBD1 TRBJ1-5
CATKSGASDTQYF TRBV15 TRBD2 TRBJ2-3
CAIVTRPVFYEQYF TRBV24-1 . TRBJ2-7
CASSPRRGQGAGGNQPQHF TRBV19 TRBD1 TRBJ1-5
CASSQDWASVREQYF TRBV7-2 . TRBJ2-7
CASSFRGAQGDGYTF TRBV7-2 . TRBJ1-2
CAWNSRDRGSNEQFF TRBV30 TRBD1 TRBJ2-1
CASSQDIQGKGQETQYF TRBV4-2 TRBD1 TRBJ2-5
CASRRGARTNYGYTF TRBV7-4 . TRBJ1-2
CASSPRTGNYEQYF TRBV3-1/TRBV3-2 TRBD1 TRBJ2-7
CASSQDPGRGSTDTQYF TRBV4-1 . TRBJ2-3
CASSWGRGGDGSTDTQYF TRBV27 TRBD2 TRBJ2-3
CASSFMAGQGGTEAFF TRBV5-5 TRBD1 TRBJ1-1
CASSDRQGPGPYEQYF TRBV7-9 TRBD1 TRBJ2-7
CASSPRTGSTDTQYF TRBV19 TRBD1 TRBJ2-3
CSVARQGAWDTQYF TRBV29-1 TRBD1 TRBJ2-3
CAWSLQGADTQYF TRBV30 TRBD1 TRBJ2-3
CASRQGGGYTF TRBV19 . TRBJ1-2
CASSYSNGGEQYF TRBV6-2/TRBV6-3 . TRBJ2-7
CASSRERLNTEAFF TRBV19 . TRBJ1-1
CASLQGPDQPQHF TRBV6-5 . TRBJ1-5
CAWSVGLAGDEQFF TRBV30 TRBD2 TRBJ2-1
CASSIRGTRQETQYF TRBV19 . TRBJ2-5
CAWSQTEGFGYTF TRBV30 . TRBJ1-2
CASSQIPGQGLHSGNTIYF TRBV14 TRBD1 TRBJ1-3
CSVGPPLRVVYNEQFF TRBV29-1 . TRBJ2-1
CATSEPLAGGPDTGELFF TRBV24-1 TRBD2 TRBJ2-2
CASSLPGRTYEQYF TRBV28 . TRBJ2-7
CASSLMDRGADTEAFF TRBV7-9 TRBD1 TRBJ1-1
CASSAYRPDRDDEQFF TRBV6-1 TRBD1 TRBJ2-1
CAWSPGEGSEQYF TRBV30 TRBD2 TRBJ2-7
CASTQSGAHEQYF TRBV28 . TRBJ2-7
CASSWDRLAKNIQYF TRBV6-2/TRBV6-3 TRBD1 TRBJ2-4
CASSPGVAGWSEQYF TRBV6-2/TRBV6-3 TRBD2 TRBJ2-7
CASSHGTSLGTDTQYF TRBV7-8 TRBD2 TRBJ2-3
CASSDPRVGLGETQYF TRBV9 . TRBJ2-5
CASSLVPGGDYEQYF TRBV5-1 TRBD1 TRBJ2-7
CASSSRGLAGSRTGELFF TRBV19 TRBD2 TRBJ2-2